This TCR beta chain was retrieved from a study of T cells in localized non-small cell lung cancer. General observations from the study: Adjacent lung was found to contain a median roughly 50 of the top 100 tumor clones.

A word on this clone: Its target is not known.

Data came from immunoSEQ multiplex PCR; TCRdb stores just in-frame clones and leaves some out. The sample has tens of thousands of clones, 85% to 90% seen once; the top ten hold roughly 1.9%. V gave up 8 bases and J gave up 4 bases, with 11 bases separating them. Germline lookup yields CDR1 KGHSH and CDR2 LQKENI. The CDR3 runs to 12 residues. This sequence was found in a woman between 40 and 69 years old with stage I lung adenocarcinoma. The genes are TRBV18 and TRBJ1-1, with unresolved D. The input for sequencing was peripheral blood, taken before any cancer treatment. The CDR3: CASTRGGTEAFF. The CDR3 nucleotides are TGTGCCAGCACGCGGGGAGGCACTGAAGCTTTCTTT.